This T cell receptor beta chain derives from a study of CD8 T cells in Susac syndrome. About the research overall: At the time their blood was drawn, patients with Susac syndrome were either therapy-naive, on corticosteroids (with some of them also receiving intravenous immunoglobulin), or on intravenous immunoglobulin alone.

CD8+ and CD4+ T cells from blood underwent TCR beta sequencing, which was carried out in a high-throughput format. Through negative isolation, CD4+ and CD8+ T cells were obtained, while TEMRA cells were enriched using FACS. With random hexamers, 0.5 to 1 ug RNA was reverse transcribed. The TCR beta CDR3 was amplified by immunoSEQ multiplex PCR across 54 Vbeta, 13 Jbeta. MiXCR was run by TCRdb on the immunoSEQ multiplex PCR reads, yielding one entry per CDR3 protein. The data show 150,000 to 200,000 distinct CDR3 sequences, with more than 85% seen just once and about 0.1% held by the top ten. Germline V gene sequence: CDR1 MNHEY, CDR2 SVGAGI. The CDR3 extends over 16 amino acids. J was trimmed by 6 bases and V by 0 bases; bases with no gene match: 8.

The receptor comes from a human donor with Susac syndrome. Material for sequencing was CD4+ T cells from PBMCs. This sequence joins TRBV6-5 and TRBJ2-3; TRBD2 matches at 8 bases. In DNA form, the CDR3 reads TGTGCCAGCAGTTACTCGGTTGCGGGGGGTCGGGATACGCAGTATTTT. Encoded protein: CASSYSVAGGRDTQYF.